These 3 T cell receptor beta chains were all obtained from the same sample, sequenced in a study of T cells in localized non-small cell lung cancer. Clones were sequenced by immunoSEQ multiplex PCR, and TCRdb holds only the in-frame ones, with some missing. The data contain a few thousand clones, about 26% of them seen just once; the ten biggest clones take up less than 20%. This sample comprised lung tumor tissue, obtained before any cancer treatment. Source of these receptors: a female donor older than 55 with stage II squamous cell lung carcinoma.

This clone counts as medium-sized. The rearrangement links TRBV11-3 to TRBJ2-1; TRBD2 agrees at 11 bases. Per germline, CDR1 SGHNT and CDR2 YENEEA. V gave up 2 bases and J gave up 8 bases; unmatched junction bases: 5. The CDR3 has 15 residues. The CDR3 bases are TGTGCCAGCAGCTTAACTAGCGGGGGAATATATGAGCAGTTCTTC. Translated, it gives CASSLTSGGIYEQFF.

This chain links TRBV11-3 with TRBJ1-2, with D maybe TRBD1 (6 bases). Trimming left V 7 bases short and J 3 bases short, with 18 bases between. This CDR3 region has 15 residues. Germline CDR1 reads SGHNT; CDR2 reads YENEEA. In nucleotides, the CDR3 is TGTGCCAGCACAGGGGTCAAGGGGCGATACTATGGCTACACCTTC. Translation gives CASTGVKGRYYGYTF.

The chain recombines TRBV28 with TRBJ1-1, with D perhaps matching TRBD1 (5 bases). V dropped 10 bases and J dropped 8 bases, with 20 bases sitting between them. Germline V gives CDR1 MDHEN, CDR2 SYDVKM. CDR3 length: 13 residues. DNA for the CDR3: TGTGCCATCCGGCGGGGGGTGACCGGGGAAGCTTTCTTT. Protein: CAIRRGVTGEAFF.